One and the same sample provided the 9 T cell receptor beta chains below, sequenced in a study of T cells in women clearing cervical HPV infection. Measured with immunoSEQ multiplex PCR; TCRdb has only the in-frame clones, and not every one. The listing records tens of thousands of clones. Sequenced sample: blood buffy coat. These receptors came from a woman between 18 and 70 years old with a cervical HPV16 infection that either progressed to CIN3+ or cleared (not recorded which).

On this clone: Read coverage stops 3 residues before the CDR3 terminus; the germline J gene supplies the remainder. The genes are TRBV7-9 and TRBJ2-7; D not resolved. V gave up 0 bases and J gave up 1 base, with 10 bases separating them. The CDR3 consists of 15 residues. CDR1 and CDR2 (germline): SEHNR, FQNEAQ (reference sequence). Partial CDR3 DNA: TGTGCCAGCAGCTTAGCGAACCCGGGTTCCTACGAG. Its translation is CASSLANPGSYE. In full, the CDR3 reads CASSLANPGSYEQYF.

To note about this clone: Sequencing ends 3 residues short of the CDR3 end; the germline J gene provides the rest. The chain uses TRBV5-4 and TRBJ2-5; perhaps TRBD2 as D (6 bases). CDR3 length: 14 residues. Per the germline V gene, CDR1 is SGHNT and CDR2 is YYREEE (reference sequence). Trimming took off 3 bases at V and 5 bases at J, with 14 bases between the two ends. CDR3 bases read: TGTGCCAGCAGCTCTAGAGACCGGGGGGAGACC. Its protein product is CASSSRDRGET. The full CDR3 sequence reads CASSSRDRGETQYF.

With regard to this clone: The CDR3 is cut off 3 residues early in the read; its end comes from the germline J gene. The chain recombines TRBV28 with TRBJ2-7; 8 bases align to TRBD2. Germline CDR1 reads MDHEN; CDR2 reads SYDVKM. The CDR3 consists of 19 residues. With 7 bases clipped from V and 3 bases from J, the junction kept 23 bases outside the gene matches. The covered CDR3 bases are TGTGCCAGCACCCCCCTCGCGAGGACTAGCAGGGCCCCACTCTACGAG. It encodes CASTPLARTSRAPLYE. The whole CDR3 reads CASTPLARTSRAPLYEQYF.

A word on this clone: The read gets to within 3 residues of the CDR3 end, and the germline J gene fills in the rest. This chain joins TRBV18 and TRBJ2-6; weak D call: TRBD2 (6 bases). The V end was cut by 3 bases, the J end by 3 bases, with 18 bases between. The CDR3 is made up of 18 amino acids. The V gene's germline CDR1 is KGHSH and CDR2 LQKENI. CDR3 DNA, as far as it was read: TGTGCCAGCTCACCGGTTCCGTCCGGGGGAGGTGGGGCCAACGTC. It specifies CASSPVPSGGGGANV. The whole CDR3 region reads CASSPVPSGGGGANVLTF.

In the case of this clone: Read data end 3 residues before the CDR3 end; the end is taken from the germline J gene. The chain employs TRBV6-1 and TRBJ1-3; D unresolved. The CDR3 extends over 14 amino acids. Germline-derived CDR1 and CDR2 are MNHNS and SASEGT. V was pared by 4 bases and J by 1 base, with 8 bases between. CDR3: CASSVAGSGNTIYF. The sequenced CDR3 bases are TGTGCCAGCAGTGTGGCCGGGTCTGGAAACACC.

The covered CDR3 bases are TGTGCCAGCAGTGCGGACTATCGCACAGATACC. Encoded protein: CASSADYRTDT. The full CDR3 reads CASSADYRTDTYTF. This chain links TRBV11-3 with TRBJ1-2; D call uncertain. The CDR3 end lies 3 residues beyond the end of the read and is filled in from the germline J gene. Germline assignment: CDR1 SGHNT and CDR2 YENEEA. The CDR3 extends over 14 amino acids.

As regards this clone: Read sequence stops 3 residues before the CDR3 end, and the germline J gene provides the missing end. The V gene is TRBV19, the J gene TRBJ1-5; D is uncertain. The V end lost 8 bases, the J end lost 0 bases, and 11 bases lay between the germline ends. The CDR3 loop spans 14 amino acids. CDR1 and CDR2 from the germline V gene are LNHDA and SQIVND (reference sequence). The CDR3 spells CASRSPNSNQPQHF. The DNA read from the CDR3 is TGTGCCAGTCGGTCCCCGAATAGCAATCAGCCC.

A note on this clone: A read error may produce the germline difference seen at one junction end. The CDR3 loop reads CASSQERQGNQPQHF. CDR3 DNA, as far as it was read: TGCGCCAGCAGCCAAGAAAGGCAGGGCAATCAGCCC. The chain carries TRBV4-2 and TRBJ1-5; no definite D call. The CDR3 is cut off 3 residues early in the read; its end comes from the germline J gene. The CDR3 is 15 amino acids. CDR1 and CDR2 from the germline V gene are LGHNA and YNFKEQ.

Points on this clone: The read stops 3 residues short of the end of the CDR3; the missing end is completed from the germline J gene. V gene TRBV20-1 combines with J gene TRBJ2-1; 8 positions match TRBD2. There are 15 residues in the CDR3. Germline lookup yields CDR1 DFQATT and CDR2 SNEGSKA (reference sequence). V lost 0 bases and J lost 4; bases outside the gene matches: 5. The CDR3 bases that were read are TGCAGTGCTAGAGAGCCGGGACTAGATTACAATGAG. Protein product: CSAREPGLDYNE. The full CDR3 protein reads CSAREPGLDYNEQFF.